The TCR beta chain under discussion was sequenced for a study of Ad26.COV2.S vaccination and SARS-CoV-2 variants. Study information: Doses of Ad26.COV2.S were injected into muscle once or twice, 56 days apart.

Remarks on this clone: The antigen is undetermined.

The treatment is: approximately 18 received Ad26.COV2.S at low or high dose, single or two shots; 5 received placebo; per-sample allocation not given. Each sample was drawn 63 days after the first injection (of vaccine or placebo). This adult donor, from Boston, was 18-55 years old. The V end lost 7 bases, the J end lost 1 base, and 11 bases lay between the germline ends. There are 14 residues in the CDR3. The germline V gene encodes CDR1 SNHLY and CDR2 FYNNEI. Some clones are missing from TCRdb's copy, which holds only in-frame ones; the method was immunoSEQ multiplex PCR. The top ten clones hold around 1.5% of a sample with hundreds of thousands of clones, around 90% of them seen once. Study-wide results and limits: Quantification of TCR breadth and depth may have yielded underestimates of total T cell responses. Following vaccination, spike-specific CD8+ and CD4+ T cell responses reportedly exhibited substantial breadth.

This sample comprised peripheral blood, obtained in a trial of Ad26.COV2.S vaccine versus placebo. The chain uses TRBV2 and TRBJ1-5, with D unresolved. The sequence was obtained from a person aged 18 to 65 who received the Ad26.COV2.S COVID-19 vaccine or a placebo. In DNA, the CDR3 is TGTGCCAGCATGAAAGGGAGCAGCAATCAGCCCCAGCATTTT. It is translated as CASMKGSSNQPQHF.